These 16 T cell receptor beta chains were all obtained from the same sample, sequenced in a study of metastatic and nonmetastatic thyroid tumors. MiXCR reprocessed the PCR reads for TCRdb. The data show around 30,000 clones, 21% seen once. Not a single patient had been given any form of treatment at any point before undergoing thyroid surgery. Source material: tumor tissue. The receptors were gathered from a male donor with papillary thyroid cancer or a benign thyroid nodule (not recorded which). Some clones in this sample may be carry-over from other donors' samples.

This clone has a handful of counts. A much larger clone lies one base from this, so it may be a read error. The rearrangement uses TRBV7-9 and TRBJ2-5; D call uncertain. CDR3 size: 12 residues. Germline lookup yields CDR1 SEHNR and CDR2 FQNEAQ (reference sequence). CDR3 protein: CASSKIQDTQYF. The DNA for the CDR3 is TGTGCCAGCAGCAAGATACAAGATACCCAGTACTTC.

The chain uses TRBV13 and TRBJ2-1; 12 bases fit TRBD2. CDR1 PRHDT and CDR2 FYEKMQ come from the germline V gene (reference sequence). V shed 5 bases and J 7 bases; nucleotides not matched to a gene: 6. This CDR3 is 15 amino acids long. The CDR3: CASSLTSGGTNEQFF. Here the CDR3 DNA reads TGTGCCAGCAGCCTTACTAGCGGGGGGACGAATGAGCAGTTCTTC.

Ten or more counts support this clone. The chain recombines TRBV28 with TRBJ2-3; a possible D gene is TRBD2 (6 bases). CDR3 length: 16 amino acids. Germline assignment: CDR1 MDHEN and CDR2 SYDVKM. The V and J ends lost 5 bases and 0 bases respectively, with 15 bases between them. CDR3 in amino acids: CASSQSGRASTDTQYF. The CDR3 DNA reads TGTGCCAGCAGTCAGAGCGGGCGTGCTAGCACAGATACGCAGTATTTT.

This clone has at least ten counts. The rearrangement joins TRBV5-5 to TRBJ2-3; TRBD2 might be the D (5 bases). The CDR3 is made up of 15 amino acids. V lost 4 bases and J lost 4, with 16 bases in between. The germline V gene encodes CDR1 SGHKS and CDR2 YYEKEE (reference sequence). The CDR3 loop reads CASSPLGIYPDTQYF. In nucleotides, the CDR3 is TGTGCCAGCAGCCCCCTCGGGATTTACCCAGATACGCAGTATTTT.

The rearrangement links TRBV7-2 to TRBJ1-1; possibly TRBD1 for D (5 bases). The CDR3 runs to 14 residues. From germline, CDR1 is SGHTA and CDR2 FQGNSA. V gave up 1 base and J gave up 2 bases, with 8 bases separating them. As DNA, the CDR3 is TGTGCCAGCAGCTTAGAACAGGTCAACACTGAAGCTTTCTTT. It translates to CASSLEQVNTEAFF.

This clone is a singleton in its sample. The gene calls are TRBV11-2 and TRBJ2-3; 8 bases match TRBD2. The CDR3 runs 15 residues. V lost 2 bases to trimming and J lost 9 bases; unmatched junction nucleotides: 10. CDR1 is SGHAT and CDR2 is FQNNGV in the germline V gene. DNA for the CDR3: TGTGCCAGCAGCTTACCCGGGGGGGCCTTAAGAACGCAGTATTTT. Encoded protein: CASSLPGGALRTQYF.

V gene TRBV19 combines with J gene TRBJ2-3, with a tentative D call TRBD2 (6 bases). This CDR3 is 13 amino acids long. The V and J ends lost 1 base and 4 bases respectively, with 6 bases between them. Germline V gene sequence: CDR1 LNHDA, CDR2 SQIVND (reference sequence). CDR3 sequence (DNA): TGTGCCAGTAGTATAGGACTAGCAGATACGCAGTATTTT. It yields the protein CASSIGLADTQYF.

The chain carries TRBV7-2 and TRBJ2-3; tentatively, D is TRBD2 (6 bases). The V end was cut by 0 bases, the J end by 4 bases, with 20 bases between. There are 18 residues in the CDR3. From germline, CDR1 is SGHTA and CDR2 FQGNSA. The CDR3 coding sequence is TGTGCCAGCAGCTTAGCGGGGAGCTGGAGGGTAGGGGCAGATACGCAGTATTTT. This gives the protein CASSLAGSWRVGADTQYF.

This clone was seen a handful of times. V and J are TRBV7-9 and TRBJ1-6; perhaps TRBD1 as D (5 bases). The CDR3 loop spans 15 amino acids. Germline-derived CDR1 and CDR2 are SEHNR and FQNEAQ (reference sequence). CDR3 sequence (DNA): TGTGTCATCAGCCCAGGTGGGGGGTACGGTTCACCCCTCCACTTT. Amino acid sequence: CVISPGGGYGSPLHF.

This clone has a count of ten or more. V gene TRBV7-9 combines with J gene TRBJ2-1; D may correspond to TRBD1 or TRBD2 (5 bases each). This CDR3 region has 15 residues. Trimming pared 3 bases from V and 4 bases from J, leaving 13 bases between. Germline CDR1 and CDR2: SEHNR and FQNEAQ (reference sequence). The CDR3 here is CASSFARGPYNEQFF. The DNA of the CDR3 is TGTGCCAGCAGCTTCGCTAGGGGACCTTACAATGAGCAGTTCTTC.

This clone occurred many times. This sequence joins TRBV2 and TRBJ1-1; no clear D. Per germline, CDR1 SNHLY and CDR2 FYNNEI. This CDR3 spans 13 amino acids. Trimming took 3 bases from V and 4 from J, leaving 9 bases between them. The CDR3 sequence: CASSDTRGTEAFF. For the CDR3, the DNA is TGTGCCAGCAGTGACACCCGCGGCACTGAAGCTTTCTTT.

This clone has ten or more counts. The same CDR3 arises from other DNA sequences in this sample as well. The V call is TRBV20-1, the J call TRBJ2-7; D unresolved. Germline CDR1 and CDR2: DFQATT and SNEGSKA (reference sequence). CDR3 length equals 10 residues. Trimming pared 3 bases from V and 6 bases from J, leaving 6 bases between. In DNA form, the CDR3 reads TGCAGTGCTAGCGCTCGCGAGCAGTACTTC. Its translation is CSASAREQYF.

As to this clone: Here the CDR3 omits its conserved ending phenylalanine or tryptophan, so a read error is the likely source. The CDR3 nucleotides read TGTGCCAGCAGTGATTTTGGAAGAGCTGTTGAAGGGACCCAGTACCTC. Protein: CASSDFGRAVEGTQYL. The gene calls are TRBV6-1 and TRBJ2-5; D not certain. Trimming left V 3 bases short and J 7 bases short, with 21 bases between. Germline V CDR1 and CDR2: MNHNS, SASEGT. CDR3 size: 16 residues.

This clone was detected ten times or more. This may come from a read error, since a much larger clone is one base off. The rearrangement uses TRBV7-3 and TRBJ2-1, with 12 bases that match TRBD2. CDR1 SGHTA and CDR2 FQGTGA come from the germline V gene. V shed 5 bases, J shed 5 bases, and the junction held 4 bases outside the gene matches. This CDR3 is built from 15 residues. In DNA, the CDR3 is TGTGCCAGCAGCCCGACTAGCGGGGGCGACAATGAGCAGTTCTTC. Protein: CASSPTSGGDNEQFF.

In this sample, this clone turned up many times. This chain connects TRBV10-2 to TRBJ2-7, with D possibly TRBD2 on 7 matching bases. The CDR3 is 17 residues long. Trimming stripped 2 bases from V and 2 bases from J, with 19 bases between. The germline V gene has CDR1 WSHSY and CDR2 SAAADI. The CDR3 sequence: CASSEPGGSSEAYEQYF. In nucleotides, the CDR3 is TGCGCCAGCAGTGAGCCGGGGGGCAGTAGCGAGGCCTACGAGCAGTACTTC.

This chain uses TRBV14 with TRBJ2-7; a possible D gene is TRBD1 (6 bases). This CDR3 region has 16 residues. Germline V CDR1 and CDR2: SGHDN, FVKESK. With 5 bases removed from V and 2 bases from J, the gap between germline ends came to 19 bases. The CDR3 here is CASSDGLGQSAYEQYF. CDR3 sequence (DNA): TGTGCCAGCAGCGACGGATTAGGACAGTCCGCCTACGAGCAGTACTTC.